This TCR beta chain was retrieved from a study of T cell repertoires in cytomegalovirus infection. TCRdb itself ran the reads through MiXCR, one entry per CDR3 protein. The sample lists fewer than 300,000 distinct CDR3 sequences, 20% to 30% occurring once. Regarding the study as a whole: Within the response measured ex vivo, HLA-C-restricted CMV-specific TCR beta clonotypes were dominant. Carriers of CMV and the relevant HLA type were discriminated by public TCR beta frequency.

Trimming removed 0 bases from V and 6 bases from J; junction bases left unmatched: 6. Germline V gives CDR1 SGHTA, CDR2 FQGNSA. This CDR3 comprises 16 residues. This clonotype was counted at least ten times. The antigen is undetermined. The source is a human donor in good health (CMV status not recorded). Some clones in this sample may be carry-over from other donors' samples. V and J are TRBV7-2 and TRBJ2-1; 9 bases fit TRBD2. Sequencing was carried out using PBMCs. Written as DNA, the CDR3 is TGTGCCAGCAGCTTAGCGACACTAGCGGGCACCAATGAGCAGTTCTTC. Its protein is CASSLATLAGTNEQFF.